This T cell receptor beta chain derives from a study of T-cell reconstitution after alpha-beta-depleted transplantation in children. This clonotype was detected many times. Unique molecular identifiers featured in how the TCRbeta library was prepared. One entry per CDR3 protein, called by TCRdb with MiXCR from the PCR reads. The sample has 100,000 to 120,000 distinct CDR3 sequences; 10% are singletons. This CDR3 comprises 16 residues. Germline CDR1 reads MNHEY; CDR2 reads SVGAGI. V was clipped by 0 bases and J by 3 bases, with 11 bases between them. The material was PBMCs from the stem cell graft donor, obtained from the stem cell graft. This receptor was identified in a human donor who donated a stem cell graft to a child with acute lymphoblastic leukemia. The rearrangement uses TRBV6-5 and TRBJ2-2; no clear D gene. The CDR3 coding sequence is TGTGCCAGCAGTTACTCTGTTTATGGGGACACCGGGGAGCTGTTTTTT. This translates into CASSYSVYGDTGELFF.